The 13 T cell receptor beta chains in this list originate from one sample, sequenced in a study of metastatic and nonmetastatic thyroid tumors. The entire patient cohort was treatment-naive prior to thyroid surgery. With MiXCR, TCRdb reprocessed the PCR reads. The sample has 30,000 or so clones; around 32% are singletons. Sample: blood. The receptors stem from a female donor with papillary thyroid cancer or a benign thyroid nodule (not recorded which). Some clones in this sample may be carry-over from other donors' samples.

In the case of this clone: At one boundary the junction diverges from the germline segment, which might be a read error. The V call is TRBV6-5, the J call TRBJ1-4; D is undetermined. Germline assignment: CDR1 MNHEY and CDR2 SVGAGI. The CDR3 runs 11 residues. Written as DNA, the CDR3 is TGTGTCAGCAGGTTAGAGCAACTATTGTGTTTT. It translates to CVSRLEQLLCF.

The table lists this clone with a few counts. This chain connects TRBV7-9 to TRBJ1-4; possible D gene TRBD1, 6 bases. With 1 base removed from V and 7 bases from J, the gap between germline ends came to 13 bases. Germline lookup yields CDR1 SEHNR and CDR2 FQNEAQ (reference sequence). This CDR3 has 15 amino acids. The CDR3 coding sequence is TGTGCCAGCAGCTTAGGCCTGGGGGCGGCTGAAAAACTGTTTTTT. Translation: CASSLGLGAAEKLFF.

The V and J genes are TRBV20-1 and TRBJ1-5, with a tentative D call TRBD1 (6 bases). The CDR3 runs to 16 residues. Germline loops: CDR1 DFQATT, CDR2 SNEGSKA (reference sequence). V was clipped by 1 base and J by 0 bases, with 13 bases between them. The CDR3 nucleotides are TGCAGTGCTAGAGTCCCGGGACACCGTAGCAATCAGCCCCAGCATTTT. Translated, it gives CSARVPGHRSNQPQHF.

This clone was seen many times. The rearrangement uses TRBV20-1 and TRBJ2-3, with 7 bases matching TRBD2. This CDR3 has 15 amino acids. The junction had 3 bases not matched to a gene; V was cut back by 0 bases and J by 0 bases. Per the germline V gene, CDR1 is DFQATT and CDR2 is SNEGSKA (reference sequence). The DNA for the CDR3 is TGCAGTGCTAGAGATGGGCGGGGGAGCACAGATACGCAGTATTTT. Its protein product is CSARDGRGSTDTQYF.

This clone turned up a few times. V is TRBV19 and J is TRBJ2-6, with unresolved D. This CDR3 region has 15 residues. The ends were cut back, 3 bases at V and 1 base at J, with 7 bases in the middle. Per germline, CDR1 LNHDA and CDR2 SQIVND (reference sequence). The CDR3 DNA sequence: TGTGCCAGTAGTATTACGGGTTCTGGGGCCAACGTCCTGACTTTC. Translated, it gives CASSITGSGANVLTF.

This clone showed up just a few times. The chain has TRBV7-2 and TRBJ1-6; D uncertain. The ends were cut back, 6 bases at V and 9 bases at J, with 9 bases in the middle. Germline-derived CDR1 and CDR2 are SGHTA and FQGNSA. This CDR3 spans 12 amino acids. The DNA for the CDR3 is TGTGCCAGCAGTTTAAGTGCTTCACCCCTCCACTTT. Encoded protein: CASSLSASPLHF.

This clone was counted many times. The chain couples TRBV2 to TRBJ1-4; TRBD1 aligns across 7 bases. Per germline, CDR1 SNHLY and CDR2 FYNNEI. The junction had 6 bases not matched to a gene; V was cut back by 7 bases and J by 4 bases. CDR3 length equals 14 residues. The CDR3 sequence: CASNQQGINEKLFF. CDR3 bases: TGTGCCAGCAACCAACAGGGGATTAATGAAAAACTGTTTTTT.

The chain has TRBV20-1 and TRBJ2-2; D is perhaps TRBD1 or TRBD2 (5 bases each). The V gene lost 6 bases and the J gene lost 5 bases, with 19 bases spanning the gap. The germline CDR1 and CDR2 sequences are DFQATT and SNEGSKA (reference sequence). CDR3 length: 15 residues. CDR3 loop: CSAPMRGISTGELFF. DNA for the CDR3: TGCAGTGCCCCTATGAGGGGAATTTCGACCGGGGAGCTGTTTTTT.

This chain links TRBV20-1 with TRBJ1-6, with 8 bases aligning to TRBD1. CDR1 and CDR2 from the germline V gene are DFQATT and SNEGSKA (reference sequence). This CDR3 contains 13 residues. The junction had 6 bases not matched to a gene; V was cut back by 5 bases and J by 9 bases. CDR3 coding DNA: TGCAGTGCTCCCGGGACAGGAAGTTCACCCCTCCACTTT. Translating gives CSAPGTGSSPLHF.

The table lists this clone with many counts. The rearrangement uses TRBV5-1 and TRBJ1-3; D remains ambiguous. Germline V gives CDR1 SGHRS, CDR2 YFSETQ. The CDR3 has 14 amino acids. The ends were cut back, 0 bases at V and 7 bases at J, with 11 bases in the middle. Here the CDR3 reads CASSLAGIENTIYF. The DNA of the CDR3 is TGCGCCAGCAGCTTGGCGGGCATTGAGAACACCATATATTTT.

This clone has a count of ten or more. Other DNA sequences within the sample encode an identical CDR3. The genes are TRBV7-2 and TRBJ2-1, with TRBD2 identical over 9 bases. J gave up 4 bases and V 5 bases, and 9 bases lay outside the gene matches. CDR3 length equals 16 residues. CDR1 is SGHTA and CDR2 is FQGNSA in the germline V gene. The CDR3 here is CASSAAASGRYNEQFF. The CDR3 DNA reads as TGTGCCAGCAGCGCAGCGGCCAGCGGGAGGTACAATGAGCAGTTCTTC.

Ten or more counts support this clone. The V and J genes are TRBV11-2 and TRBJ2-3; TRBD1 aligns across 7 bases. Trimming cost V 6 bases and J 5 bases; bases outside gene matches: 14. The CDR3 sequence is 16 residues long. Germline V gene sequence: CDR1 SGHAT, CDR2 FQNNGV. The CDR3 DNA reads TGTGCCAGCAGTTTCCTCATGGGGACAGATGGAGATACGCAGTATTTT. Translated, it gives CASSFLMGTDGDTQYF.

Ten or more counts support this clone. The chain uses TRBV19 and TRBJ2-7; D may match TRBD1 or TRBD2 (5 bases each). Germline V CDR1 and CDR2: LNHDA, SQIVND (reference sequence). With 3 bases removed from V and 4 bases from J, the gap between germline ends came to 10 bases. There are 13 residues in the CDR3. This chain's CDR3 is CASSMGPIYEQYF. For the CDR3, the DNA is TGTGCCAGTAGTATGGGACCTATTTACGAGCAGTACTTC.